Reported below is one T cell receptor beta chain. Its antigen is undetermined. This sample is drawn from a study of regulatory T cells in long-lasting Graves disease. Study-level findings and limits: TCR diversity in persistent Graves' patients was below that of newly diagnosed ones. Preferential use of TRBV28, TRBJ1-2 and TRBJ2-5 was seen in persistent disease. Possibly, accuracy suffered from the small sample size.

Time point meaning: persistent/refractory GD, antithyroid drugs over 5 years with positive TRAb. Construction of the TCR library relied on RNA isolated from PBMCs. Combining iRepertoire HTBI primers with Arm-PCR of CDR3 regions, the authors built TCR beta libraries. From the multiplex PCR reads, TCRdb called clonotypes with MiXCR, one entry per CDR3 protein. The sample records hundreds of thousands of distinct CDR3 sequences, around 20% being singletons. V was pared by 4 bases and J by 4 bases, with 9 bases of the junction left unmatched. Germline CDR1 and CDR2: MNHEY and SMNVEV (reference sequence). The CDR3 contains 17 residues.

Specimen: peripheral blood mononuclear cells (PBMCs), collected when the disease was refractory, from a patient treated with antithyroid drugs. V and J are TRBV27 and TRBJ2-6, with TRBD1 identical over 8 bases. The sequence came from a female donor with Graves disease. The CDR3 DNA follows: TGTGCCAGCAGTTCCCTATTCAGGGGGCGAGGGGCCAACGTCCTGACTTTC. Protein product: CASSSLFRGRGANVLTF.